This T cell receptor beta chain was captured in a study of T cells in Graves' hyperthyroidism and ophthalmopathy. Study-level background: Peripheral blood was collected at initial diagnosis, before any treatment.

Amplified TCR beta CDR3 regions derived from RNA transcripts. A set of HTBI primers served as the primers for a first-round RT-PCR of the TCR CDR3. TCRdb processed the multiplex PCR reads anew with MiXCR; each CDR3 protein has one entry. The data hold 500,000 to 650,000 distinct CDR3 sequences, with about 14% observed a single time. This clonotype was seen ten or more times. Germline assignment: CDR1 SGHRS and CDR2 YFSETQ. Germline trimming cut 4 bases from V and 4 bases from J; bases unmatched to any gene: 9. This CDR3 comprises 16 residues. Patients aged 18 to 65 had newly diagnosed hyperthyroidism lasting under 2 months.

The sequence was collected from a woman aged 40-49 years with Graves' hyperthyroidism. The sample consisted of blood. J is TRBJ2-7 and V is TRBV5-1, with TRBD2 identical over 12 bases. The CDR3 region has the DNA TGCGCCAGCAGCATAGGACTAGCGGGGCCTCCTTACGAGCAGTACTTC. This encodes CASSIGLAGPPYEQYF.